This TCR beta chain was documented in a study of control samples from healthy donors and cancer patients. CDR3 length equals 14 residues. Germline V CDR1 and CDR2: SGDLS, YYNGEE. The V and J ends lost 3 bases and 7 bases respectively, with 14 bases between them. Method: immunoSEQ multiplex PCR; TCRdb's copy keeps in-frame clones and lacks some. The sample has 150,000 to 200,000 clones; roughly 90% are singletons. The sequencing input was blood. The source is a man aged 25 to 45 in good health. The chain joins TRBV9 to TRBJ1-5, with a weak D call TRBD1 (6 bases). CDR3 DNA: TGTGCCAGCAGCGCTCAGGGGCGCGGGCAGCCCCAGCATTTT. Translating gives CASSAQGRGQPQHF.